Below are 20 T cell receptor beta chains sequenced from a single sample in a study of blood T cell repertoires in COVID-19. Produced via immunoSEQ multiplex PCR; TCRdb's table is partial and in-frame only. The sample carries roughly 90,000 clones, more than 80% recorded once. Sequencing used peripheral blood. The origin of the receptors is a woman aged 65 to 85 with acute or convalescent COVID-19.

The sample holds one count of this clone. The chain uses TRBV12-3 or TRBV12-4 and TRBJ1-2; TRBD1 might be the D (6 bases). The CDR3 has 12 residues. The V gene lost 4 bases and the J gene lost 7 bases, with 10 bases spanning the gap. The CDR3 DNA sequence: TGTGCCAGCAGTTCAGGGGTAGGTGGCTACACCTTC. This translates into CASSSGVGGYTF.

The V and J genes are TRBV6-5 and TRBJ2-7; TRBD1 aligns across 10 bases. The CDR3 covers 13 residues. The V gene end was trimmed by 4 bases and the J gene end by 6 bases; junction bases not matched to a gene: 3. The germline gives CDR1 MNHEY, CDR2 SVGAGI. The CDR3 DNA follows: TGTGCCAGCAGTTCTAGGGACAGGGGCGAGCAGTACTTC. Translating it yields CASSSRDRGEQYF.

On this clone itself: Other DNA sequences of this sample code for an identical CDR3. This sequence joins TRBV19 and TRBJ1-5, with D tentatively TRBD1 (5 bases). Trimming cost V 5 bases and J 2 bases, with 10 bases left between them. The CDR3 spans 14 residues. Germline V gene data show CDR1 as LNHDA and CDR2 as SQIVND (reference sequence). CDR3 DNA sequence: TGTGCCAGTAGTCCTCAGGGTGGCAATCAGCCCCAGCATTTT. Translating gives CASSPQGGNQPQHF.

This chain connects TRBV10-3 to TRBJ2-1; 7 bases agree with TRBD2. CDR1 and CDR2 (germline): ENHRY, SYGVKD. V lost 1 base and J lost 2; bases outside the gene matches: 2. This CDR3 contains 15 residues. The DNA of the CDR3 is TGTGCCATCAGTGAGTGGCGGGGGACCTACAATGAGCAGTTCTTC. Its protein is CAISEWRGTYNEQFF.

The CDR3 loop reads CASRRQIQETQYF. DNA for the CDR3: TGTGCCAGCAGGAGACAGATCCAAGAGACCCAGTACTTC. V usage is TRBV2 and J usage is TRBJ2-5; D is perhaps TRBD1 (5 bases). The CDR3 loop spans 13 amino acids. In germline, CDR1 is SNHLY, CDR2 FYNNEI. V was pared by 6 bases and J by 1 base, with 9 bases between.

This clone has more than one count but fewer than ten. The gene calls are TRBV5-1 and TRBJ2-2, with D possibly being TRBD2 (5 bases). The germline V gene encodes CDR1 SGHRS and CDR2 YFSETQ. CDR3 length: 18 amino acids. V lost 1 base, J lost 1 base, and 17 bases lay in between. Here the CDR3 reads CASSLLALNALNTGELFF. The CDR3 DNA sequence: TGCGCCAGCAGCTTGCTAGCCCTTAACGCCTTGAACACCGGGGAGCTGTTTTTT. The full variable domain, with the rest looked up from reference TRBV5-1 and TRBJ2-2, is KAGVTQTPRYLIKTRGQQVTLSCSPISGHRSVSWYQQTPGQGLQFLFEYFSETQRNKGNFPGRFSGRQFSNSRSEMNVSTLELGDSALYLCASSLLALNALNTGELFFGEGSRLTVL.

The V and J genes are TRBV11-3 and TRBJ2-1, with 7 bases matching TRBD2. Germline CDR1 and CDR2: SGHNT and YENEEA. Trimming at V came to 4 bases and at J to 0 bases, leaving 6 bases not matched to a gene. CDR3 length: 16 residues. The CDR3 is CASSSSSGFSYNEQFF. DNA for the CDR3: TGTGCCAGCAGCTCTAGTAGCGGGTTCTCCTACAATGAGCAGTTCTTC.

This clone was seen once. The chain employs TRBV19 and TRBJ1-5, with a weak D call TRBD1 (5 bases). Trimming left V 1 base short and J 4 bases short, with 11 bases between. Germline CDR1 LNHDA, CDR2 SQIVND (reference sequence). The CDR3 loop spans 15 amino acids. CDR3 sequence: CASSIGVAGNQPQHF. CDR3 sequence (DNA): TGTGCCAGTAGTATAGGGGTAGCAGGGAATCAGCCCCAGCATTTT.

The genes are TRBV19 and TRBJ1-6; 9 bases agree with TRBD1. The J segment lost 8 bases and the V segment lost 0 bases, leaving 2 bases of the junction unmatched. There are 15 residues in the CDR3. CDR1 is LNHDA and CDR2 is SQIVND in the germline V gene (reference sequence). The CDR3 DNA reads TGTGCCAGTAGTATAGAGGGACAGGGTTATTCACCCCTCCACTTT. Encoded protein: CASSIEGQGYSPLHF.

The chain carries TRBV5-1 and TRBJ1-1; 7 nucleotides align to TRBD1. V shed 3 bases, J shed 1 base, and the junction held 3 bases outside the gene matches. This CDR3 is built from 14 residues. Germline values: CDR1 SGHRS, CDR2 YFSETQ. The CDR3 sequence is CASSWGQSNTEAFF. As DNA, the CDR3 is TGCGCCAGCAGCTGGGGACAGTCGAACACTGAAGCTTTCTTT.

This clone was detected only once. The chain carries TRBV7-9 and TRBJ2-3; tentative D call: TRBD2 (6 bases). Germline V gene data show CDR1 as SEHNR and CDR2 as FQNEAQ (reference sequence). The CDR3 consists of 15 residues. V lost 5 bases and J lost 4, with 16 bases in between. The CDR3 loop reads CASSPTAAGSDTQYF. The DNA of the CDR3 is TGTGCCAGCAGCCCCACTGCGGCGGGATCAGATACGCAGTATTTT.

The J gene is TRBJ2-5, the V gene TRBV6-5; 7 positions agree with TRBD2. Germline CDR1 MNHEY, CDR2 SVGAGI. V trimming: 7 bases; J trimming: 5 bases; junction bases outside the gene matches: 10. This CDR3 comprises 14 residues. CDR3 DNA sequence: TGTGCCAGCACCCCCGGGCGGGAGTGGGAGACCCAGTACTTC. It yields the protein CASTPGREWETQYF.

The chain uses TRBV7-3 and TRBJ2-2; a weak D match, TRBD1 (5 bases). Germline CDR1 and CDR2: SGHTA and FQGTGA. This CDR3 has 15 residues. V dropped 0 bases and J dropped 7 bases, with 12 bases sitting between them. CDR3 nucleotide sequence: TGTGCCAGCAGCTTAACTAAGGCAGGGATCGGGGAGCTGTTTTTT. As protein: CASSLTKAGIGELFF.

The V gene is TRBV7-2, the J gene TRBJ2-7; D gene unclear. Deletions cut 2 bases from V and 6 bases from J, with 5 bases between. The CDR3 is 11 residues long. CDR1 is SGHTA and CDR2 is FQGNSA in the germline V gene. The CDR3 DNA reads TGTGCCAGCAGCTTATCAGGCGAGCAGTACTTC. Translated, it gives CASSLSGEQYF.

This chain uses TRBV4-1 with TRBJ2-5; D unresolved. The CDR3 is 15 residues long. The V end was cut by 1 base, the J end by 0 bases, with 9 bases between. The germline V gene encodes CDR1 MGHRA and CDR2 YSYEKL. The CDR3 nucleotides read TGCGCCAGCAGCCAAGGAGCCTTGTACCAAGAGACCCAGTACTTC. It yields the protein CASSQGALYQETQYF.

This chain links TRBV2 with TRBJ1-4; 9 bases are a match to TRBD1. Germline-derived CDR1 and CDR2 are SNHLY and FYNNEI. The CDR3 has 14 residues. Trimming removed 6 bases from V and 8 bases from J; junction bases left unmatched: 7. CDR3 sequence reads: CASRPGTGREKLFF. The CDR3, as DNA: TGTGCCAGCAGACCCGGGACAGGGCGGGAAAAACTGTTTTTT.

This chain uses TRBV9 with TRBJ2-1, with unresolved D. CDR1 is SGDLS, CDR2 YYNGEE, per germline. The CDR3 is 15 amino acids. V dropped 0 bases and J dropped 3 bases, with 10 bases sitting between them. CDR3 residues: CASSVGVFFYNEQFF. Written as DNA, the CDR3 is TGTGCCAGCAGCGTAGGAGTCTTCTTCTACAATGAGCAGTTCTTC.

The V call is TRBV5-1, the J call TRBJ2-7; no reliable D call. There are 12 residues in the CDR3. Germline V gene sequence: CDR1 SGHRS, CDR2 YFSETQ. Trimming cost V 1 base and J 1 base, with 3 bases left between them. For the CDR3, the DNA is TGCGCCAGCAGCTTGCCATCCTACGAGCAGTACTTC. Its translation is CASSLPSYEQYF. Variable domain in full (rest from reference TRBV5-1 and TRBJ2-7): KAGVTQTPRYLIKTRGQQVTLSCSPISGHRSVSWYQQTPGQGLQFLFEYFSETQRNKGNFPGRFSGRQFSNSRSEMNVSTLELGDSALYLCASSLPSYEQYFGPGTRLTVT.

This rearrangement joins TRBV28 to TRBJ2-7; tentatively, D is TRBD1 (5 bases). Germline CDR1 reads MDHEN; CDR2 reads SYDVKM. Trimming shortened V by 4 bases and J by 5 bases, and 9 bases separated the two germline ends. The CDR3 spans 12 residues. The CDR3 is CASSSAGNEQYF. In DNA form, the CDR3 reads TGTGCCAGCAGTTCCGCAGGGAACGAGCAGTACTTC.

The rearrangement uses TRBV7-2 and TRBJ1-2; 8 bases are a match to TRBD1. This CDR3 is 14 amino acids long. Germline V gene data show CDR1 as SGHTA and CDR2 as FQGNSA. With 8 bases clipped from V and 8 bases from J, the junction kept 13 bases outside the gene matches. For the CDR3, the DNA is TGTGCCAGCCTCCCCGGCAGGGGGCCTTCCGGCTACACCTTC. Translated: CASLPGRGPSGYTF.